This T cell receptor beta chain was captured in a study of a mutant IDH1 vaccine in newly diagnosed glioma. The wider study: Treated patients, averaging around 40 years, were around 62% male and around 40% female. Week 47 marked visit V13, whereas week 35 marked visit V12. Study-wide results and caveats: Researchers report vaccine-induced immune responses in 93.3% of patients.

Time point described: week 35, safety follow-up. The investigators gave 300 ug of mutant IDH1 20-mer peptide in each vaccine dose, together with topical imiquimod. Details on this clone: Its matching antigen is unknown.

TCRdb's copy holds only in-frame clones and misses some; the assay was immunoSEQ multiplex PCR. The profile shows 50,000 to 65,000 clones, about 86% of them singletons. This sequence originates from a man in his forties with glioma. The starting material was PBMCs, obtained from a glioma patient whose treatment included an IDH1 peptide vaccine.

CDR3 sequence (DNA): TGTGCCAGCAGCCAAGATCGAGCGGGAGTCTACAATGAGCAGTTCTTC. This translates into CASSQDRAGVYNEQFF. The rearrangement links TRBV4-2 to TRBJ2-1; the match to TRBD2 covers 8 bases. CDR3 length equals 16 residues. J gave up 3 bases and V 0 bases, and 4 bases lay outside the gene matches. Per germline, CDR1 LGHNA and CDR2 YNFKEQ.